Listed here are 30 T cell receptor beta chains from one sample, sequenced in a study of T cell changes during pregnancy in multiple sclerosis. Only in-frame clones appear in the TCRdb table, and some are missing; sequencing was by immunoSEQ multiplex PCR. The profile shows 17,000 or so clones, over 75% of them singletons. Here the sequenced sample was CD8+ T cells from peripheral blood mononuclear cells, taken after pregnancy. These receptors all come from a female donor in good health, enrolled as a control in a pregnancy study.

J is TRBJ1-4 and V is TRBV4-1, with TRBD1 as a possible D gene (6 bases). Germline V gives CDR1 MGHRA, CDR2 YSYEKL. CDR3 length: 16 residues. Trimming took off 1 base at V and 5 bases at J, with 14 bases between the two ends. CDR3 in amino acids: CASSQATGKGNEKLFF. For the CDR3, the DNA is TGCGCCAGCAGCCAAGCAACAGGGAAGGGGAATGAAAAACTGTTTTTT.

This chain joins TRBV5-1 and TRBJ1-1, with no clear D. The CDR3 covers 15 residues. Germline V gene lookup returns CDR1 SGHRS and CDR2 YFSETQ. The germline V and J ends were trimmed by 1 base and 8 bases, with 18 bases remaining between them. The DNA of the CDR3 is TGCGCCAGCAGCTTGTATTCGCGGATCCGGCACGAAGCTTTCTTT. This gives the protein CASSLYSRIRHEAFF. Full variable domain (rest looked up from reference TRBV5-1 and TRBJ1-1): KAGVTQTPRYLIKTRGQQVTLSCSPISGHRSVSWYQQTPGQGLQFLFEYFSETQRNKGNFPGRFSGRQFSNSRSEMNVSTLELGDSALYLCASSLYSRIRHEAFFGQGTRLTVV.

The chain couples TRBV9 to TRBJ2-3; D might be TRBD1 (6 bases). V was pared by 1 base and J by 2 bases, with 8 bases between. CDR3 length equals 14 residues. Germline V CDR1 and CDR2: SGDLS, YYNGEE. CDR3 region: CASSVYRVTDTQYF. The DNA for the CDR3 is TGTGCCAGCAGCGTATACAGGGTCACAGATACGCAGTATTTT.

This clone was seen just once. V and J are TRBV4-1 and TRBJ2-2, with 10 bases lining up with TRBD1. Trimming took 0 bases from V and 3 from J; bases not matched to a gene: 7. The CDR3 is made up of 18 amino acids. Germline V gives CDR1 MGHRA, CDR2 YSYEKL. The CDR3, as DNA: TGCGCCAGCAGCCAAGAATTCCCCGGGACAGGGGACACCGGGGAGCTGTTTTTT. This sequence encodes CASSQEFPGTGDTGELFF.

This chain connects TRBV27 to TRBJ1-4; D perhaps matches TRBD1 (6 bases). This CDR3 comprises 13 residues. Germline V lookup: CDR1 MNHEY, CDR2 SMNVEV (reference sequence). V was trimmed by 1 base and J by 6 bases, leaving 6 bases between them. CDR3 region: CASSLYRDEKLFF. As DNA, the CDR3 is TGTGCCAGCAGTTTATACAGGGATGAAAAACTGTTTTTT.

The chain combines TRBV10-3 with TRBJ1-4; D remains ambiguous. The CDR3 covers 16 residues. Germline V lookup: CDR1 ENHRY, CDR2 SYGVKD. Trimming shortened V by 2 bases and J by 7 bases, and 17 bases separated the two germline ends. CDR3 region: CAISERARVGGEKLFF. The CDR3 DNA follows: TGTGCCATCAGTGAGAGAGCCCGGGTGGGAGGTGAAAAACTGTTTTTT.

This clone was detected once. The V call is TRBV7-9, the J call TRBJ2-7; TRBD2 is a possible D gene (6 bases). Germline V CDR1 and CDR2: SEHNR, FQNEAQ (reference sequence). CDR3 length: 15 residues. The germline V and J ends were trimmed by 5 bases and 3 bases, with 17 bases remaining between them. This CDR3 is CASSPVRTKVYEQYF. The CDR3 bases are TGTGCCAGCAGCCCGGTCAGGACTAAGGTCTACGAGCAGTACTTC.

As DNA, the CDR3 is TGTGCCAGCAGTCCGACCGGGACAGGCTATTCACCCCTCCACTTT. Amino acids: CASSPTGTGYSPLHF. V is TRBV27 and J is TRBJ1-6; 8 bases agree with TRBD1. The germline V gene has CDR1 MNHEY and CDR2 SMNVEV (reference sequence). V shed 5 bases and J 8 bases; nucleotides not matched to a gene: 8. The CDR3 sequence is 15 residues long.

The V call is TRBV30, the J call TRBJ2-2, with D possibly matching TRBD1 (6 bases). The CDR3 runs to 15 residues. The germline gives CDR1 GTSNPN, CDR2 SVGIG (reference sequence). Trimming left V 0 bases short and J 3 bases short, with 11 bases between. For the CDR3, the DNA is TGTGCCTGGAGTGTATCCTGGACAGACACCGGGGAGCTGTTTTTT. Translating gives CAWSVSWTDTGELFF.

V is TRBV6-1 and J is TRBJ2-1; D possibly corresponds to TRBD2 (5 bases). This CDR3 contains 13 residues. Deletions cut 6 bases from V and 9 bases from J, with 15 bases between. CDR1 and CDR2 from the germline V gene are MNHNS and SASEGT. CDR3 coding DNA: TGTGCCAGCAGCAAAGCAACCGAGGGTGAGCAGTTCTTC. Translated: CASSKATEGEQFF.

The chain employs TRBV7-8 and TRBJ1-5; D remains ambiguous. With 1 base removed from V and 6 bases from J, the gap between germline ends came to 16 bases. CDR1 and CDR2 from the germline V gene are SGHVS and FQNEAQ. The CDR3 is 16 residues long. In DNA, the CDR3 is TGTGCCAGCAGCTTAGGTCGGGCGGGGAAGGGTCAGCCCCAGCATTTT. This encodes CASSLGRAGKGQPQHF.

The V gene is TRBV9, the J gene TRBJ1-1, with D maybe TRBD1 (5 bases). V was cut by 4 bases and J by 6 bases, with 16 bases left in between. Germline V gene sequence: CDR1 SGDLS, CDR2 YYNGEE. The CDR3 is 14 amino acids. CDR3 loop: CASSTPSLGAEAFF. Here the CDR3 DNA reads TGTGCCAGCAGCACCCCCTCGCTAGGGGCTGAAGCTTTCTTT.

The chain has TRBV7-8 and TRBJ2-7, with D maybe TRBD1 (5 bases). V lost 2 bases and J 5 bases, leaving 10 bases between the germline ends. Germline loops: CDR1 SGHVS, CDR2 FQNEAQ. This CDR3 region has 13 residues. CDR3 coding DNA: TGTGCCAGCAGCTTAAGGGGTCCGAACGAGCAGTACTTC. Protein product: CASSLRGPNEQYF.

The chain combines TRBV27 with TRBJ2-3, with D possibly matching TRBD2 (6 bases). The germline gives CDR1 MNHEY, CDR2 SMNVEV (reference sequence). V dropped 10 bases and J dropped 7 bases, with 12 bases sitting between them. The CDR3 spans 11 residues. As DNA, the CDR3 is TGTGCCATATTCGGGGGATATACGCAGTATTTT. It translates to CAIFGGYTQYF.

By share, this clone counts as medium-sized. CDR3 in amino acids: CASSRGTEAFF. The CDR3 DNA follows: TGTGCCAGTTCCAGGGGCACTGAAGCTTTCTTT. The chain recombines TRBV27 with TRBJ1-1; maybe TRBD1 (6 bases). This CDR3 is built from 11 residues. The germline V and J ends were trimmed by 9 bases and 4 bases, with 9 bases remaining between them. Germline V gene lookup returns CDR1 MNHEY and CDR2 SMNVEV (reference sequence).

The chain carries TRBV4-2 and TRBJ2-7; 8 bases match TRBD2. Per germline, CDR1 LGHNA and CDR2 YNFKEQ. V lost 1 base, J lost 6 bases, and 5 bases stayed unmatched. The CDR3 is made up of 14 amino acids. CDR3 protein: CASSQASGSAEQYF. In DNA form, the CDR3 reads TGTGCCAGCAGCCAAGCCAGCGGGAGCGCCGAGCAGTACTTC.

The chain recombines TRBV5-1 with TRBJ1-6; TRBD1 is a possible D gene (5 bases). Germline CDR1 reads SGHRS; CDR2 reads YFSETQ. The CDR3 sequence is 14 residues long. The V end lost 6 bases, the J end lost 6 bases, and 13 bases lay between the germline ends. Here the CDR3 DNA reads TGCGCCAGCACCCCGGGGGACCTTAATTCACCCCTCCACTTT. As protein: CASTPGDLNSPLHF.

The J gene is TRBJ1-2, the V gene TRBV28, with D possibly matching TRBD1 (5 bases). V lost 7 bases to trimming and J lost 0 bases, with 18 bases between them. Germline V gives CDR1 MDHEN, CDR2 SYDVKM. The CDR3 runs to 16 residues. As DNA, the CDR3 is TGTGCCAGCACTAATATTCTTCAGGGCACTAACTATGGCTACACCTTC. It is translated as CASTNILQGTNYGYTF.

The V and J genes are TRBV10-3 and TRBJ2-3, with 9 nucleotides matching TRBD1. After removal of 2 bases from V and 5 bases from J, the junction contained 5 bases not matched to a gene. This CDR3 comprises 15 residues. Germline V gene sequence: CDR1 ENHRY, CDR2 SYGVKD. The CDR3 DNA sequence: TGTGCCATCAGTGAGAAGGGACAGGGCGGAGATACGCAGTATTTT. Amino acids: CAISEKGQGGDTQYF.

The rearrangement joins TRBV5-1 to TRBJ1-5; D is unresolved. V was shortened by 8 bases and J by 7 bases, with 16 bases between the two germline ends. CDR3 length equals 13 residues. Germline-derived CDR1 and CDR2 are SGHRS and YFSETQ. The CDR3 loop is CARRLPERQPQHF. The CDR3 coding sequence is TGCGCCAGGAGGCTCCCCGAAAGGCAGCCCCAGCATTTT.

This clone showed up just once. The rearrangement links TRBV5-1 to TRBJ2-7; weak D call: TRBD1 (6 bases). The ends were cut back, 1 base at V and 2 bases at J, with 10 bases in the middle. The CDR3 has 14 amino acids. Germline lookup yields CDR1 SGHRS and CDR2 YFSETQ. Here the CDR3 DNA reads TGCGCCAGCAGCTTGAACAGGGCGACCTACGAGCAGTACTTC. Translated: CASSLNRATYEQYF.

This chain uses TRBV30 with TRBJ2-3, with 9 bases lining up with TRBD2. The V segment lost 8 bases and the J segment 3 bases; nucleotides outside the gene matches: 9. CDR3 size: 14 residues. Per the germline V gene, CDR1 is GTSNPN and CDR2 is SVGIG (reference sequence). CDR3: CAGVKLAGTDTQYF. DNA for the CDR3: TGTGCCGGAGTAAAGCTAGCGGGAACAGATACGCAGTATTTT.

The V gene is TRBV29-1, the J gene TRBJ1-2; D not resolved. There are 14 residues in the CDR3. Germline assignment: CDR1 SQVTM and CDR2 ANQGSEA. The ends were cut back, 2 bases at V and 8 bases at J, with 18 bases in the middle. The CDR3, as DNA: TGCAGCGTTGAAAACGGTGAGTCCGGCGGAGGCTACACCTTC. This codes for CSVENGESGGGYTF.

The chain carries TRBV7-9 and TRBJ2-5; a weak D match, TRBD2 (5 bases). The V gene's germline CDR1 is SEHNR and CDR2 FQNEAQ (reference sequence). This CDR3 region has 14 residues. V was pared by 4 bases and J by 5 bases, with 14 bases between. CDR3 coding DNA: TGTGCCAGCAGCTCATCATTGGAGGCGGAGACCCAGTACTTC. Protein sequence: CASSSSLEAETQYF.

CDR3 DNA: TGTGCCAGTCAGGGGGCTGGGGGCAATCAGCCCCAGCATTTT. Encoded protein: CASQGAGGNQPQHF. V usage is TRBV7-9 and J usage is TRBJ1-5; 8 bases are shared with TRBD1. This CDR3 is 14 amino acids long. The germline V gene has CDR1 SEHNR and CDR2 FQNEAQ (reference sequence). V shed 9 bases, J shed 2 bases, and the junction held 6 bases outside the gene matches.

The chain carries TRBV6-5 and TRBJ2-1; D remains unclear. Germline CDR1 is MNHEY and CDR2 is SVGAGI. CDR3 length: 13 amino acids. Trimming cost V 0 bases and J 7 bases, with 7 bases left between them. CDR3 in amino acids: CASSYSSGNEQFF. DNA of the CDR3: TGTGCCAGCAGTTACTCGTCAGGTAATGAGCAGTTCTTC.

The V gene is TRBV7-6, the J gene TRBJ2-3; no clear D. Between the trimmed V and J ends, which lost 0 bases and 6 bases, there was a span of 4 bases. Germline V gene data show CDR1 as SGHVS and CDR2 as FNYEAQ. This CDR3 contains 12 residues. The CDR3 bases are TGTGCCAGCAGCTTAGCGTCGGATACGCAGTATTTT. Translating gives CASSLASDTQYF.

The genes are TRBV18 and TRBJ2-3, with D unclear. Germline V gene data show CDR1 as KGHSH and CDR2 as LQKENI. This CDR3 has 12 residues. Trimming stripped 6 bases from V and 14 bases from J, with 18 bases between. The CDR3 DNA follows: TGTGCCAGCTCCTTAATACCGGGTCTGAGGTATTTT. Translated: CASSLIPGLRYF.

The V gene is TRBV27, the J gene TRBJ2-7, with D possibly being TRBD2 (5 bases). This CDR3 contains 14 residues. Germline-derived CDR1 and CDR2 are MNHEY and SMNVEV (reference sequence). Trimming left V 2 bases short and J 7 bases short, with 15 bases between. Here the CDR3 DNA reads TGTGCCAGCAGTTTAGCCGCAGCGGCAAGGGAGCAGTACTTC. Its protein is CASSLAAAAREQYF.

The genes are TRBV4-1 and TRBJ1-1; TRBD1 might be the D (5 bases). Trimming left V 8 bases short and J 4 bases short, with 11 bases between. CDR1 MGHRA and CDR2 YSYEKL come from the germline V gene. This CDR3 has 12 residues. CDR3 nucleotide sequence: TGCGCCAGCGCGGCGGGGACCACTGAAGCTTTCTTT. Its translation is CASAAGTTEAFF.